The 12 T cell receptor beta chains reported below all come from one sample, sequenced in a study of OX40 agonist ivuxolimab in advanced cancers. The repertoire was sequenced with immunoSEQ multiplex PCR; TCRdb's copy has only in-frame clones and lacks some. The sample gives about 36,000 clones, 74% of which show up once; less than 20% is in the top ten. The sequencing used CD4+ or CD8+ T cells sorted from blood, collected in a trial of the OX40 agonist ivuxolimab. The receptors shown here come from an adult with an advanced solid tumor such as melanoma, head and neck, liver or kidney cancer.

Concerning this clone itself: The same CDR3 arises from other DNA sequences in this sample as well. J is TRBJ1-1 and V is TRBV10-2; D call uncertain. CDR1 and CDR2 (germline): WSHSY, SAAADI. CDR3 length: 12 amino acids. The V gene lost 10 bases and the J gene lost 1 base, with 10 bases spanning the gap. The CDR3 bases are TGCGCCACCTTTGATCGGAACACTGAAGCTTTCTTT. This sequence encodes CATFDRNTEAFF.

The chain joins TRBV29-1 to TRBJ1-1; D perhaps matches TRBD1 (6 bases). V was clipped by 7 bases and J by 6 bases, with 18 bases between them. Germline-derived CDR1 and CDR2 are SQVTM and ANQGSEA. The CDR3 loop spans 13 amino acids. CDR3 nucleotide sequence: TGCAGCGCACAGGGTAGTGATGTCCCTGAAGCTTTCTTT. Its protein is CSAQGSDVPEAFF.

The chain joins TRBV18 to TRBJ1-4; maybe TRBD1 (6 bases). This CDR3 has 14 amino acids. CDR1 and CDR2 from the germline V gene are KGHSH and LQKENI. V shed 3 bases and J shed 7 bases, with 12 bases lying between them. The CDR3 nucleotides are TGTGCCAGCTCACCCGGCAGGGGCCGTGAAAAACTGTTTTTT. It codes for CASSPGRGREKLFF. The entire variable domain, with the rest obtained from reference TRBV18 and TRBJ1-4, is as follows: NAGVMQNPRHLVRRRGQEARLRCSPMKGHSHVYWYRQLPEEGLKFMVYLQKENIIDESGMPKERFSAEFPKEGPSILRIQQVVRGDSAAYFCASSPGRGREKLFFGSGTQLSVL.

This clone was detected only once. The chain recombines TRBV10-3 with TRBJ1-4; D gene uncertain. The CDR3 length is 15 residues. Germline V lookup: CDR1 ENHRY, CDR2 SYGVKD. V lost 0 bases to trimming and J lost 6 bases, with 11 bases between them. CDR3 DNA sequence: TGTGCCATCAGTGAGTCGAGGGTCTTTCATGAAAAACTGTTTTTT. It encodes CAISESRVFHEKLFF.

The chain uses TRBV5-1 and TRBJ1-2, with TRBD1 matching 7 bases. Losses at the gene ends were 5 bases for V and 7 bases for J; bases not matched to a gene: 11. Germline V lookup: CDR1 SGHRS, CDR2 YFSETQ. The CDR3 contains 14 residues. In DNA form, the CDR3 reads TGCGCCAGCAGTCCCGGACAGGCCATAGGTGGCTACACCTTC. It translates to CASSPGQAIGGYTF.

This chain joins TRBV4-1 and TRBJ2-1; D ambiguous. The germline V gene has CDR1 MGHRA and CDR2 YSYEKL. The V end lost 8 bases, the J end lost 2 bases, and 4 bases lay between the germline ends. The CDR3 consists of 11 residues. The CDR3 DNA follows: TGCGCCAGCTCTACCTACAATGAGCAGTTCTTC. Protein product: CASSTYNEQFF.

V usage is TRBV5-1 and J usage is TRBJ2-3, with D hard to call. Germline lookup yields CDR1 SGHRS and CDR2 YFSETQ. CDR3 length equals 13 residues. Trimming shortened V by 4 bases and J by 8 bases, and 14 bases separated the two germline ends. The CDR3 region is CASSAQNSVTQYF. In nucleotides, the CDR3 is TGCGCCAGCAGCGCCCAAAACTCGGTTACGCAGTATTTT.

The gene calls are TRBV30 and TRBJ2-1, with TRBD2 matching 7 bases. V was clipped by 7 bases and J by 5 bases; unmatched bases: 8. Germline values: CDR1 GTSNPN, CDR2 SVGIG (reference sequence). This CDR3 contains 13 residues. This CDR3 reads CAFFGLVNNEQFF. The CDR3 DNA follows: TGTGCCTTCTTCGGACTAGTCAACAATGAGCAGTTCTTC.

A word on this clone: At one end the junction does not follow the germline gene, possibly because of a read error. The V gene is TRBV7-8, the J gene TRBJ2-7; weak D call: TRBD1 (5 bases). Germline V gives CDR1 SGHVS, CDR2 FQNEAQ. This CDR3 region has 13 residues. CDR3 amino acids: CTSSPWGSYEQYF. DNA for the CDR3: TGTACCAGCAGCCCCTGGGGCAGCTACGAGCAGTACTTC.

In this sample, this clone turned up a few times. The chain couples TRBV9 to TRBJ2-7; no clear D gene. Germline V gives CDR1 SGDLS, CDR2 YYNGEE. The V and J ends lost 0 bases and 1 base respectively, with 2 bases between them. The CDR3 consists of 12 residues. The CDR3 nucleotides are TGTGCCAGCAGCGTAGTTTCCTACGAGCAGTACTTC. This sequence encodes CASSVVSYEQYF. Drawing the rest from reference TRBV9 and TRBJ2-7, the complete variable domain is DSGVTQTPKHLITATGQRVTLRCSPRSGDLSVYWYQQSLDQGLQFLIQYYNGEERAKGNILERFSAQQFPDLHSELNLSSLELGDSALYFCASSVVSYEQYFGPGTRLTVT.

The CDR3 coding sequence is TGCGCCAGCAGCCTAGCCCCCGGACAGCAAAACATTCAGTACTTC. Its protein is CASSLAPGQQNIQYF. This chain uses TRBV5-1 with TRBJ2-4; possibly TRBD1 for D (6 bases). CDR1 is SGHRS and CDR2 is YFSETQ in the germline V gene. The CDR3 is 15 residues long. V was shortened by 4 bases and J by 5 bases, with 16 bases between the two germline ends.

The chain uses TRBV28 and TRBJ1-1; 9 bases are shared with TRBD1. Germline V gene sequence: CDR1 MDHEN, CDR2 SYDVKM. The V segment lost 3 bases and the J segment 10 bases; nucleotides outside the gene matches: 3. This CDR3 spans 12 amino acids. The CDR3 sequence: CASSLETGGAFF. CDR3 sequence (DNA): TGTGCCAGCAGTTTGGAGACAGGGGGAGCTTTCTTT.